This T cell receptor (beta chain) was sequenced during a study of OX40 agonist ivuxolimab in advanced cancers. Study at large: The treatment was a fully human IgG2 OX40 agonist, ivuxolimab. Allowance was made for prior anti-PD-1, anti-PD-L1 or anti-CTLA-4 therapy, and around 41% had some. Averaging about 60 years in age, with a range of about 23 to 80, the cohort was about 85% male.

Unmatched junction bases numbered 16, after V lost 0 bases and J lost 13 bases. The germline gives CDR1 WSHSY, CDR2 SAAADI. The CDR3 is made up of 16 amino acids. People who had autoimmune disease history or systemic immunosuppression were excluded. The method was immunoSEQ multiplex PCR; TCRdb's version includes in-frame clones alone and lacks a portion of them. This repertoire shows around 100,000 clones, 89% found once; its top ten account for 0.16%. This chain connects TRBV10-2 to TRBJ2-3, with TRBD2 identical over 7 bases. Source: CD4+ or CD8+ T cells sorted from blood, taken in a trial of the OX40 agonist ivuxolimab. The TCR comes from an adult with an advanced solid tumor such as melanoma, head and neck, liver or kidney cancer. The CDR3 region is CASSESILAGGSAKYF. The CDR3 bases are TGCGCCAGCAGTGAGTCGATCCTGGCGGGCGGGAGTGCGAAGTATTTT.